A single sample is the source of the 26 T cell receptor beta chains below, sequenced in a study of cytomegalovirus exposure and HLA in healthy donors. The primer mix had 60 Vbeta and 13 Jbeta primers. Assay: immunoSEQ multiplex PCR; the TCRdb copy retains only in-frame clones and omits some. The table lists 80,000 or so clones, approximately 80% of them singletons. Sequencing was done on a sample of PBMCs. These receptors were obtained from a man in his forties or fifties in good health and CMV-seronegative.

The CDR3 sequence is CASSDPGQGSANEKLFF. In DNA form, the CDR3 reads TGCGCCAGCAGTGATCCGGGACAGGGGAGTGCTAATGAAAAACTGTTTTTT. V usage is TRBV10-2 and J usage is TRBJ1-4; the match to TRBD1 covers 10 bases. V lost 3 bases and J lost 3; bases outside the gene matches: 7. The CDR3 totals 17 residues. Germline V gene sequence: CDR1 WSHSY, CDR2 SAAADI.

The V and J genes are TRBV5-1 and TRBJ2-2; D is unclear. Germline V CDR1 and CDR2: SGHRS, YFSETQ. This CDR3 has 14 amino acids. Trimming took off 7 bases at V and 4 bases at J, with 14 bases between the two ends. The CDR3 DNA follows: TGCGCCAGCCGTACCGAACTATTCACCGGGGAGCTGTTTTTT. This sequence encodes CASRTELFTGELFF.

The chain couples TRBV27 to TRBJ2-1; TRBD2 might be the D (5 bases). This CDR3 contains 16 residues. Trimming took off 2 bases at V and 3 bases at J, with 14 bases between the two ends. Germline V gives CDR1 MNHEY, CDR2 SMNVEV (reference sequence). CDR3 region: CASSLRLHSGYNEQFF. CDR3 nucleotide sequence: TGTGCCAGCAGTTTACGTCTTCACAGCGGCTACAATGAGCAGTTCTTC.

The J gene is TRBJ1-1, the V gene TRBV10-3; D perhaps matches TRBD1 (5 bases). V was pared by 6 bases and J by 0 bases, with 14 bases between. CDR1 ENHRY and CDR2 SYGVKD come from the germline V gene. The length of the CDR3 is 15 residues. CDR3 sequence: CAIRANRQVNTEAFF. In nucleotides, the CDR3 is TGTGCCATCAGGGCCAACAGGCAAGTGAACACTGAAGCTTTCTTT.

V is TRBV18 and J is TRBJ2-6, with 9 bases aligning to TRBD2. V lost 3 bases and J lost 2; bases outside the gene matches: 2. Germline V gene data show CDR1 as KGHSH and CDR2 as LQKENI. The CDR3 contains 16 residues. DNA of the CDR3: TGTGCCAGCTCACCGGCGGGAGGGGCTGGGGCCAACGTCCTGACTTTC. Protein sequence: CASSPAGGAGANVLTF.

This chain uses TRBV7-8 with TRBJ2-5; D is possibly TRBD1 (6 bases). TRBJ2-7 explains the end of the DNA better; the J call may be wrong. The V gene's germline CDR1 is SGHVS and CDR2 FQNEAQ. The CDR3 runs to 15 residues. CDR3: CASSLEWGHTYEQYF. The CDR3 DNA sequence: TGTGCCAGCAGCTTAGAGTGGGGGCACACCTACGAGCAGTACTTC.

J is TRBJ1-6 and V is TRBV28; 10 bases match TRBD1. V was pared by 5 bases and J by 7 bases, with 5 bases of the junction left unmatched. The CDR3 totals 15 residues. Looked up from germline, CDR1 is MDHEN and CDR2 is SYDVKM. The CDR3 protein is CASSPPDRGNSPLHF. CDR3 nucleotides: TGTGCCAGCAGTCCCCCGGACAGGGGGAATTCACCCCTCCACTTT.

This chain connects TRBV7-9 to TRBJ1-4; 12 nucleotides agree with TRBD1. CDR1 SEHNR and CDR2 FQNEAQ come from the germline V gene (reference sequence). The ends lost 4 bases at V and 10 bases at J; junction bases unmatched: 10. This CDR3 contains 16 residues. The CDR3 region has the DNA TGTGCCAGCAGCTCCACCGGGGGACAGGGGGCTTTAAAACTGTTTTTT. Translation gives CASSSTGGQGALKLFF.

The chain links TRBV5-1 to TRBJ2-7; TRBD2 matches at 10 bases. The CDR3 runs to 18 residues. The V gene end was trimmed by 4 bases and the J gene end by 9 bases; junction bases not matched to a gene: 22. Germline V gives CDR1 SGHRS, CDR2 YFSETQ. This chain's CDR3 is CASSVSSGGPAVDVAQYF. The CDR3 region has the DNA TGCGCCAGCAGCGTTTCTAGCGGGGGCCCCGCTGTCGACGTCGCGCAGTACTTC.

This clone was seen more than once but under ten times. The V and J genes are TRBV11-2 and TRBJ2-7; D remains unclear. Trimming removed 0 bases at V and 6 bases at J, with 9 bases between. The CDR3 has 13 amino acids. From germline, CDR1 is SGHAT and CDR2 FQNNGV. The CDR3 DNA is TGTGCCAGCAGCTTAGATCGGTCGGGCGAGCAGTACTTC. The encoded protein is CASSLDRSGEQYF.

This rearrangement joins TRBV7-9 to TRBJ2-3, with TRBD2 as a possible D gene (7 bases). The CDR3 covers 16 residues. V shed 2 bases and J shed 2 bases, with 14 bases lying between them. Germline lookup yields CDR1 SEHNR and CDR2 FQNEAQ (reference sequence). The DNA for the CDR3 is TGTGCCAGCAGCTTAAATGGGGGGGCCGTCACAGATACGCAGTATTTT. Its protein is CASSLNGGAVTDTQYF.

The rearrangement links TRBV6-1 to TRBJ1-6; 10 bases align to TRBD1. There are 16 residues in the CDR3. The V gene end was trimmed by 3 bases and the J gene end by 8 bases; junction bases not matched to a gene: 7. Germline CDR1 reads MNHNS; CDR2 reads SASEGT. The CDR3 loop reads CASSDRTGGGYSPLHF. The CDR3 DNA reads as TGTGCCAGCAGTGATAGGACAGGGGGGGGATATTCACCCCTCCACTTT.

The chain is built from TRBV10-2 and TRBJ1-1; D ambiguous. With 2 bases removed from V and 9 bases from J, the gap between germline ends came to 10 bases. The CDR3 contains 12 residues. The germline gives CDR1 WSHSY, CDR2 SAAADI. The CDR3 protein is CASSEDNRQAFF. CDR3 bases: TGCGCCAGCAGTGAGGACAATCGACAAGCTTTCTTT.

V gene TRBV28 combines with J gene TRBJ2-7, with D possibly being TRBD1 (7 bases). Trimming stripped 6 bases from V and 6 bases from J, with 21 bases between. Germline values: CDR1 MDHEN, CDR2 SYDVKM. The CDR3 spans 15 residues. For the CDR3, the DNA is TGTGCCAGCAGCCCAGGGGGGACACATGCCAGCGAGCAGTACTTC. It encodes CASSPGGTHASEQYF. The variable domain in full, with the rest retrieved from reference TRBV28 and TRBJ2-7, is DVKVTQSSRYLVKRTGEKVFLECVQDMDHENMFWYRQDPGLGLRLIYFSYDVKMKEKGDIPEGYSVSREKKERFSLILESASTNQTSMYLCASSPGGTHASEQYFGPGTRLTVT.

This rearrangement joins TRBV6-1 to TRBJ1-4; 7 bases fit TRBD1. Looked up from germline, CDR1 is MNHNS and CDR2 is SASEGT. The CDR3 is 12 residues long. The V gene end was trimmed by 8 bases and the J gene end by 5 bases; junction bases not matched to a gene: 2. CDR3 amino acids: CASLTGNEKLFF. The CDR3 bases are TGTGCCAGCCTGACAGGGAATGAAAAACTGTTTTTT.

The chain joins TRBV7-9 to TRBJ2-1; 7 bases match TRBD1. V lost 6 bases and J lost 12; bases outside the gene matches: 17. From germline, CDR1 is SEHNR and CDR2 FQNEAQ (reference sequence). The length of the CDR3 is 15 residues. The chain's CDR3 is CASSHRWDSSVPQFF. The CDR3 coding sequence is TGTGCCAGCAGTCATCGATGGGACAGCTCCGTGCCGCAGTTCTTC.

DNA for the CDR3: TGCGCCAGCGGTACCACAGGGGTGAACACTGAAGCTTTCTTT. Translating gives CASGTTGVNTEAFF. This chain links TRBV5-1 with TRBJ1-1, with TRBD1 matching over 7 bases. This CDR3 is 14 amino acids long. The V gene end was trimmed by 7 bases and the J gene end by 0 bases; junction bases not matched to a gene: 6. In germline, CDR1 is SGHRS, CDR2 YFSETQ. Variable domain in full (rest from reference TRBV5-1 and TRBJ1-1): KAGVTQTPRYLIKTRGQQVTLSCSPISGHRSVSWYQQTPGQGLQFLFEYFSETQRNKGNFPGRFSGRQFSNSRSEMNVSTLELGDSALYLCASGTTGVNTEAFFGQGTRLTVV.

The chain joins TRBV2 to TRBJ1-3, with D maybe TRBD1 (5 bases). The V end lost 7 bases, the J end lost 4 bases, and 14 bases lay between the germline ends. CDR1 and CDR2 (germline): SNHLY, FYNNEI. The CDR3 runs to 14 residues. The CDR3 nucleotides are TGTGCCAGCATAATAGGGGCAACCGGAAACACCATATATTTT. Its translation: CASIIGATGNTIYF.

V gene TRBV5-1 combines with J gene TRBJ2-2; D is uncertain. Germline CDR1 reads SGHRS; CDR2 reads YFSETQ. V was clipped by 2 bases and J by 6 bases, with 14 bases between them. The length of the CDR3 is 15 residues. The CDR3: CASSFGPRSPGELFF. Written as DNA, the CDR3 is TGCGCCAGCAGCTTCGGTCCTAGATCCCCCGGGGAGCTGTTTTTT.

V is TRBV27 and J is TRBJ2-7; 13 bases line up with TRBD2. The CDR3 is made up of 17 amino acids. Germline lookup yields CDR1 MNHEY and CDR2 SMNVEV (reference sequence). The ends lost 3 bases at V and 2 bases at J; junction bases unmatched: 7. The DNA of the CDR3 is TGTGCCAGCAGTTTGCTCCCCGGGACTAGCGGGGCCTACGAGCAGTACTTC. This translates into CASSLLPGTSGAYEQYF.

With respect to this clone: This CDR3 is also generated by other DNA sequences in the sample. This chain uses TRBV18 with TRBJ2-7, with D possibly matching TRBD2 (5 bases). V lost 6 bases, J lost 0 bases, and 12 bases lay in between. Germline lookup yields CDR1 KGHSH and CDR2 LQKENI. The CDR3 spans 14 residues. The CDR3 loop is CASSPGGSSYEQYF. The CDR3 DNA reads TGTGCCAGCTCCCCCGGCGGGTCCTCCTACGAGCAGTACTTC.

The rearrangement uses TRBV7-6 and TRBJ1-6, with TRBD1 as a possible D gene (6 bases). This CDR3 contains 16 residues. Germline CDR1 and CDR2: SGHVS and FNYEAQ. The V end lost 1 base, the J end lost 3 bases, and 10 bases lay between the germline ends. The CDR3 region has the DNA TGTGCCAGCAGCTTAGTTGCGACAGGCTATAATTCACCCCTCCACTTT. This codes for CASSLVATGYNSPLHF. The variable domain in full, with the rest retrieved from reference TRBV7-6 and TRBJ1-6, is GAGVSQSPRYKVTKRGQDVALRCDPISGHVSLYWYRQALGQGPEFLTYFNYEAQQDKSGLPNDRFSAERPEGSISTLTIQRTEQRDSAMYRCASSLVATGYNSPLHFGNGTRLTVT.

The rearrangement links TRBV7-9 to TRBJ2-5, with D unclear. The J call may not be correct, given that the DNA end is closer to TRBJ2-7. Per the germline V gene, CDR1 is SEHNR and CDR2 is FQNEAQ (reference sequence). CDR3 size: 13 residues. This CDR3 is CASSLVGQAEQYF. Here the CDR3 DNA reads TGTGCCAGCAGCTTAGTGGGTCAGGCCGAGCAGTACTTC.

CDR3 amino acids: CASSFGGGGYEQYF. Here the CDR3 DNA reads TGTGCCAGCAGCTTCGGCGGGGGTGGCTACGAGCAGTACTTC. The rearrangement joins TRBV5-4 to TRBJ2-7, with TRBD2 matching over 7 bases. The CDR3 has 14 residues. Germline V gives CDR1 SGHNT, CDR2 YYREEE (reference sequence). V gave up 2 bases and J gave up 3 bases; unmatched junction bases: 5. The entire variable domain, with the rest obtained from reference TRBV5-4 and TRBJ2-7, is as follows: ETGVTQSPTHLIKTRGQQVTLRCSSQSGHNTVSWYQQALGQGPQFIFQYYREEENGRGNFPPRFSGLQFPNYSSELNVNALELDDSALYLCASSFGGGGYEQYFGPGTRLTVT.

The rearrangement links TRBV5-1 to TRBJ1-3; weak D call: TRBD1 (5 bases). Germline loops: CDR1 SGHRS, CDR2 YFSETQ. Trimming pared 4 bases from V and 6 bases from J, leaving 17 bases between. The CDR3 sequence is 15 residues long. The CDR3 here is CASSPTGFVENTIYF. The CDR3, as DNA: TGCGCCAGCAGCCCAACAGGTTTTGTGGAAAACACCATATATTTT.

Turning to this clone: The junction and the germline gene differ at one end; a read error may be behind it. The V call is TRBV7-8, the J call TRBJ2-2; a possible D gene is TRBD2 (6 bases). The CDR3 loop spans 16 amino acids. Germline V CDR1 and CDR2: SGHVS, FQNEAQ. CDR3 coding DNA: TGTACCAGCAGCTTGCGGGACGCCGGGTGGAGCGGGGAGCTGTTTTTT. This sequence encodes CTSSLRDAGWSGELFF.